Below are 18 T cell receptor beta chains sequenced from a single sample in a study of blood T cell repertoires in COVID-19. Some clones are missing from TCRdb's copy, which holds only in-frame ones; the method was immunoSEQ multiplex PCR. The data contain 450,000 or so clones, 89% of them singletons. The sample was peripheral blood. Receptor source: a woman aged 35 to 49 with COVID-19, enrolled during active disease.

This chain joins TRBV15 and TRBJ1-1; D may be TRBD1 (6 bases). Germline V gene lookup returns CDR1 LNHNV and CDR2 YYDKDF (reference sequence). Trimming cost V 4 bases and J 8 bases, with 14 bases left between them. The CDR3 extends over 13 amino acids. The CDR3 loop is CATSKITGSEAFF. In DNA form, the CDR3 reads TGTGCCACCAGCAAGATCACAGGGTCCGAAGCTTTCTTT. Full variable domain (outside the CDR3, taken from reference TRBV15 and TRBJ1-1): DAMVIQNPRYQVTQFGKPVTLSCSQTLNHNVMYWYQQKSSQAPKLLFHYYDKDFNNEADTPDNFQSRRPNTSFCFLDIRSPGLGDTAMYLCATSKITGSEAFFGQGTRLTVV.

The CDR3 region has the DNA TGTGCCTGGAGTGTACGACCCCTAGGGGCTTCCCGACGGAGCAATCAGCCCCAGCATTTT. It encodes CAWSVRPLGASRRSNQPQHF. This chain links TRBV30 with TRBJ1-5; a weak D match, TRBD1 (5 bases). This CDR3 spans 20 amino acids. Deletions cut 0 bases from V and 1 base from J, with 25 bases between. CDR1 and CDR2 (germline): GTSNPN, SVGIG (reference sequence). The variable domain in full, completed from reference TRBV30 and TRBJ1-5, reads SQTIHQWPATLVQPVGSPLSLECTVEGTSNPNLYWYRQAAGRGLQLLFYSVGIGQISSEVPQNLSASRPQDRQFILSSKKLLLSDSGFYLCAWSVRPLGASRRSNQPQHFGDGTRLSIL.

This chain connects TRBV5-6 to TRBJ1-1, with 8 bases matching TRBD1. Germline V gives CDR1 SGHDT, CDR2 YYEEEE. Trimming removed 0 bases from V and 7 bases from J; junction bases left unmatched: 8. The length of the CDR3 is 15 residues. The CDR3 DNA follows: TGTGCCAGCAGCTTGGAGGCAGGGGGCCTTGATGAAGCTTTCTTT. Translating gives CASSLEAGGLDEAFF. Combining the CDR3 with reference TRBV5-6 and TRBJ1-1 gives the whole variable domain DAGVTQSPTHLIKTRGQQVTLRCSPKSGHDTVSWYQQALGQGPQFIFQYYEEEERQRGNFPDRFSGHQFPNYSSELNVNALLLGDSALYLCASSLEAGGLDEAFFGQGTRLTVV.

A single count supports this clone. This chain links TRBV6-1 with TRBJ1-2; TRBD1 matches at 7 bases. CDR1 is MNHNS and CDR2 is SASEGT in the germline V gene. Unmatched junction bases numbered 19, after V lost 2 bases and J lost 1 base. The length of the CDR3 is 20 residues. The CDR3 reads CASSERTAAGGRLYNYGYTF. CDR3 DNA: TGTGCCAGCAGTGAAAGAACTGCGGCAGGGGGTCGGTTATATAACTATGGCTACACCTTC.

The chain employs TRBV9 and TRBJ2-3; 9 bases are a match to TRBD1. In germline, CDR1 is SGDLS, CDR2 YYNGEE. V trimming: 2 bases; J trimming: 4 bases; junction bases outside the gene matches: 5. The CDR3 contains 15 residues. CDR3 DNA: TGTGCCAGCAGCGTCGGACAGGGGTTACCAGATACGCAGTATTTT. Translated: CASSVGQGLPDTQYF. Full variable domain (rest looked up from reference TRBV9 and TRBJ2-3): DSGVTQTPKHLITATGQRVTLRCSPRSGDLSVYWYQQSLDQGLQFLIQYYNGEERAKGNILERFSAQQFPDLHSELNLSSLELGDSALYFCASSVGQGLPDTQYFGPGTRLTVL.

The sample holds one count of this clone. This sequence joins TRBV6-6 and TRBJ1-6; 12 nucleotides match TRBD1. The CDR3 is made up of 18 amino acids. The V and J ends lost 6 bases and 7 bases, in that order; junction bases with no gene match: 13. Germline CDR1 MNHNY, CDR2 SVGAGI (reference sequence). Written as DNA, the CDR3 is TGTGCCAGCAGACGACCCGGGGGGACAGGGGGCGGAAATTCACCCCTCCACTTT. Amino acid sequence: CASRRPGGTGGGNSPLHF.

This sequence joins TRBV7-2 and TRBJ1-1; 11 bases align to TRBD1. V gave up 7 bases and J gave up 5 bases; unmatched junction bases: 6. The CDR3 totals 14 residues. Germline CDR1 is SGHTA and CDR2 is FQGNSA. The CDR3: CASILGTGGTEAFF. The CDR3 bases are TGTGCCAGCATCCTGGGGACAGGGGGTACTGAAGCTTTCTTT. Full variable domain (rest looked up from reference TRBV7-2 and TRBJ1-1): GAGVSQSPSNKVTEKGKDVELRCDPISGHTALYWYRQSLGQGLEFLIYFQGNSAPDKSGLPSDRFSAERTGGSVSTLTIQRTQQEDSAVYLCASILGTGGTEAFFGQGTRLTVV.

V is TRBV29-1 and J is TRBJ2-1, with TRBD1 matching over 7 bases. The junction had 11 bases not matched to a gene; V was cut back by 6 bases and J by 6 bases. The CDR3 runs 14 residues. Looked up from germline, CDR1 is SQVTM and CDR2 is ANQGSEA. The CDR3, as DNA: TGCAGCGTCACACCCGGACAGGCTTCCAATGAGCAGTTCTTC. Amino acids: CSVTPGQASNEQFF.

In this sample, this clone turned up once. CDR3 coding DNA: TGTGCCAGCAGCTTACCAGGGGGCACTGAAGCTTTCTTT. Protein sequence: CASSLPGGTEAFF. V usage is TRBV7-2 and J usage is TRBJ1-1; 7 positions agree with TRBD1. Germline V gene lookup returns CDR1 SGHTA and CDR2 FQGNSA. The CDR3 has 13 residues. V lost 2 bases to trimming and J lost 4 bases; unmatched junction nucleotides: 1.

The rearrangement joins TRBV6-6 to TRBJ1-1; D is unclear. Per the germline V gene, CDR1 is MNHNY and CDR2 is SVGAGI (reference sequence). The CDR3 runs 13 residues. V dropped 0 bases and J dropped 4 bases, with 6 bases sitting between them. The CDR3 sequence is CASSYSGSTEAFF. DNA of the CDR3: TGTGCCAGCAGTTACTCCGGGAGCACTGAAGCTTTCTTT.

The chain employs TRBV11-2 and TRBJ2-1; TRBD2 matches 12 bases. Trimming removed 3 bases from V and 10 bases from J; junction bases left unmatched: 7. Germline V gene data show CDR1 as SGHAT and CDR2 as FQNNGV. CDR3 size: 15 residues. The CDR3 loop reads CASSFSSGRAGEQFF. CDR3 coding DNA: TGTGCCAGCAGCTTTTCTAGCGGGAGGGCCGGGGAGCAGTTCTTC.

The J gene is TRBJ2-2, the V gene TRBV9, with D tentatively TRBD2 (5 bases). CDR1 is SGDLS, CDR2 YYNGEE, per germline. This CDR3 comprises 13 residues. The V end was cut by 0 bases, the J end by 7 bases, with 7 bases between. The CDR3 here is CASSVGEGGELFF. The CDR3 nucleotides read TGTGCCAGCAGCGTAGGAGAGGGCGGGGAGCTGTTTTTT. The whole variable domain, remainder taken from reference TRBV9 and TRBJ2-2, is DSGVTQTPKHLITATGQRVTLRCSPRSGDLSVYWYQQSLDQGLQFLIQYYNGEERAKGNILERFSAQQFPDLHSELNLSSLELGDSALYFCASSVGEGGELFFGEGSRLTVL.

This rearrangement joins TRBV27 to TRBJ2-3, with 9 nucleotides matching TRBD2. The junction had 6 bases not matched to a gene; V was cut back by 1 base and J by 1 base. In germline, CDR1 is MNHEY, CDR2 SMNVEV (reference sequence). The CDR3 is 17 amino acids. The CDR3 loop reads CASSLLGLAGRTDTQYF. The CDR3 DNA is TGTGCCAGCAGTTTATTAGGGCTAGCGGGACGCACAGATACGCAGTATTTT.

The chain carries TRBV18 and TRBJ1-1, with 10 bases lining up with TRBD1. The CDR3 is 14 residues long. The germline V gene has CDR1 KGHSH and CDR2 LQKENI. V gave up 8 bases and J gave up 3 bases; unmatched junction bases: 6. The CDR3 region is CASRKGTGDTEAFF. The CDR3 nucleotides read TGTGCCAGCCGGAAGGGGACAGGGGACACTGAAGCTTTCTTT. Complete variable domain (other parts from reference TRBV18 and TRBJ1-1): NAGVMQNPRHLVRRRGQEARLRCSPMKGHSHVYWYRQLPEEGLKFMVYLQKENIIDESGMPKERFSAEFPKEGPSILRIQQVVRGDSAAYFCASRKGTGDTEAFFGQGTRLTVV.

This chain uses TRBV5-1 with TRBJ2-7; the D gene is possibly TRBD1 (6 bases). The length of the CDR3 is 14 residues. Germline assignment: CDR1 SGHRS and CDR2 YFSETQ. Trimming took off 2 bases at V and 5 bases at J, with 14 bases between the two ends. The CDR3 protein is CASSFQGISDEQYF. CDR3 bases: TGCGCCAGCAGCTTTCAGGGGATTAGCGACGAGCAGTACTTC.

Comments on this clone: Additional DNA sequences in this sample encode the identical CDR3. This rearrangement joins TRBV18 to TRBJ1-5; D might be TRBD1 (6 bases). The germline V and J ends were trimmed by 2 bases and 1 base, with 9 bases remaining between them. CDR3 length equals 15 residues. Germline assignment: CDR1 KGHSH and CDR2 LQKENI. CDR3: CASSPRGSSNQPQHF. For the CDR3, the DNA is TGTGCCAGCTCACCAAGGGGGTCCAGCAATCAGCCCCAGCATTTT. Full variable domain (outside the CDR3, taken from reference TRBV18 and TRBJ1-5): NAGVMQNPRHLVRRRGQEARLRCSPMKGHSHVYWYRQLPEEGLKFMVYLQKENIIDESGMPKERFSAEFPKEGPSILRIQQVVRGDSAAYFCASSPRGSSNQPQHFGDGTRLSIL.

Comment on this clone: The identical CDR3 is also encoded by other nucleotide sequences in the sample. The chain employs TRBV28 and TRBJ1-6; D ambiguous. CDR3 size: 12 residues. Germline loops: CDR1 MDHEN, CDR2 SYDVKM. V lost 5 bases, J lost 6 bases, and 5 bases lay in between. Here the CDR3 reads CASSSGNSPLHF. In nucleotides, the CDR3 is TGTGCCAGCAGTAGCGGTAATTCACCCCTCCACTTT.

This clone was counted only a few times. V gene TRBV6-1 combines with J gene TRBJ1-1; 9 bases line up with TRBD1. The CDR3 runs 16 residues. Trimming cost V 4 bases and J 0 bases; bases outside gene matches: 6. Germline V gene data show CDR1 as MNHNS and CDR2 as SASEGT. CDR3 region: CASSGTGVPMNTEAFF. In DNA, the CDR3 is TGTGCCAGCAGTGGGACAGGGGTCCCTATGAACACTGAAGCTTTCTTT.